The clone carrying this T cell receptor beta chain was counted only a few times. The CDR3 extends over 14 amino acids. Germline-derived CDR1 and CDR2 are ENHRY and SYGVKD. With 2 bases removed from V and 4 bases from J, the gap between germline ends came to 10 bases. The TCRbeta library incorporated unique molecular identifiers. Each CDR3 protein is one row after TCRdb ran MiXCR on the PCR reads. The data show about 690,000 distinct CDR3 sequences, 15% to 20% seen once. The record originates from a study of T-cell reconstitution after alpha-beta-depleted transplantation in children. The source is a human donor who donated a stem cell graft to a child with acute myeloid leukemia. Specimen: PBMCs from the stem cell graft donor, collected from the stem cell graft. The chain couples TRBV10-3 to TRBJ2-3, with TRBD2 as a possible D gene (5 bases). The DNA of the CDR3 is TGTGCCATCAGTGAGGTCCTAGCTTCAGATACGCAGTATTTT. It codes for CAISEVLASDTQYF.